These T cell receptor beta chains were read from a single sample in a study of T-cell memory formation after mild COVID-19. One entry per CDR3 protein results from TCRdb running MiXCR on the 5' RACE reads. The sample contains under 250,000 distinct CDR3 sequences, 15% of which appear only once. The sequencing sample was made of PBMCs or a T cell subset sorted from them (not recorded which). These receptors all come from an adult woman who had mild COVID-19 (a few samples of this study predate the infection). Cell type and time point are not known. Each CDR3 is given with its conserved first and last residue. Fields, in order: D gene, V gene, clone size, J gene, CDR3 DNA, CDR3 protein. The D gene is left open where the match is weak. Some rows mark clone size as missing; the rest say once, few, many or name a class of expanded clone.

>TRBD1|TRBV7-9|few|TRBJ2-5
TGTGCCAGCAGCCGGGGACAGGCGGGCGAGACCCAGTACTTC
CASSRGQAGETQYF
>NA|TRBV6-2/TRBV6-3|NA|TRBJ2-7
TGTGCCAGCAACCAAGGGCCCTACTACGAGCAGTACTTC
CASNQGPYYEQYF
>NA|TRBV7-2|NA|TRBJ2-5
TGTGCCAGCAGCCCCGAAGGTCGGGTCCGGGGGGAGACCCAGTACTTC
CASSPEGRVRGETQYF
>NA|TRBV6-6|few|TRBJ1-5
TGTGCCAGCAGTTCTGAAAGGGGGGCTAGCAATCAGCCCCAGCATTTT
CASSSERGASNQPQHF
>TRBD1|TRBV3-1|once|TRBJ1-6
TGTGCCAGCAGCCTAGGGACAGCCAACAATTCACCCCTCCACTTT
CASSLGTANNSPLHF
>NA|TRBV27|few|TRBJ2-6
TGTGCCAGCAGGTGGGTCGGGGCCAACGTCCTGACTTTC
CASRWVGANVLTF
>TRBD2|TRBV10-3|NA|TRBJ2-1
TGTGCCATCACTACTAGCGGGAAATACAATGAGCAGTTCTTC
CAITTSGKYNEQFF
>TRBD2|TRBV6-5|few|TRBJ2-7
TGTGCCAGCACAACGGGGGGGAGGCCCTACGAGCAGTACTTC
CASTTGGRPYEQYF
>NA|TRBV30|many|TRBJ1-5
TGTGCCTGGAGTGGGAGCAGGGGATACGGCAATCAGCCCCAGCATTTT
CAWSGSRGYGNQPQHF
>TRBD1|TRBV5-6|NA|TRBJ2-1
TGTGCCAGCAGGTTGCGACAGGGGAGAAATGAGCAGTTCTTC
CASRLRQGRNEQFF
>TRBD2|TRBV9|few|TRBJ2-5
TGTGCCAGCAGCGTAGGAATAGCGGGAGTGGAGGAGACCCAGTACTTC
CASSVGIAGVEETQYF
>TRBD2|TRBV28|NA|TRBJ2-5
TGTGCCAGCAGTTCCCCCGGGACTAGCTCCAGCAAGACCCAGTACTTC
CASSSPGTSSSKTQYF
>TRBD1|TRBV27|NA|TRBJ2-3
TGTGCCAGCAGCAACAGGGGCCTAAGGGATACGCAGTATTTT
CASSNRGLRDTQYF
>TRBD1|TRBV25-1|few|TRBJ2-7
TGTGCCAGCAGCGGGACAGGGGTCTCCGAGCAGTACTTC
CASSGTGVSEQYF
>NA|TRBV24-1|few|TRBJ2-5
TGTGCCACCAGTGATTTCCAATCGGAGGGTCAAGAGACCCAGTACTTC
CATSDFQSEGQETQYF
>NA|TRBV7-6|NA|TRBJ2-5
TGTGCCAGCAGCTCAGTGTTGCGGGATACGGAGACCCAGTACTTC
CASSSVLRDTETQYF
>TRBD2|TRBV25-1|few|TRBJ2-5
TGTGCCAGCAGTGTCGGAGGACTAGTCCCCCAAGAGACCCAGTACTTC
CASSVGGLVPQETQYF
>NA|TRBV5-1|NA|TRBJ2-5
TGCGCCAGCAGTGACGCGGAGACCCAGTACTTC
CASSDAETQYF
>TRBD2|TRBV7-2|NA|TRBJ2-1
TGTGCCAGCAGCTTAGGCCCTAGCGGGAGCTACAATGAGCAGTTCTTC
CASSLGPSGSYNEQFF
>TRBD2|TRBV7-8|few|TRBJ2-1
TGTGCCAGCAGCTTAAGGGGGGGACTAGCGGTCAATGAGCAGTTCTTC
CASSLRGGLAVNEQFF
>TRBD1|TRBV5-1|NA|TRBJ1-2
TGCGCCAGCAGCCGACAGGGGCAGGATGGCTACACCTTC
CASSRQGQDGYTF
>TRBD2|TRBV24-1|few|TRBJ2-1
TGTGCCACCAGTGATTTTACTAGCGGGAGAACGGCTGAGCAGTTCTTC
CATSDFTSGRTAEQFF
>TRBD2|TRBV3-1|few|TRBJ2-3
TGTGCCAGCAGCCTACGGGGCGCGGGGGAGGGCACAGATACGCAGTATTTT
CASSLRGAGEGTDTQYF